This T cell receptor (beta chain) was sequenced in a study of blood T cell repertoires in COVID-19. In the source study's methods: Nucleated cell number was recorded as an estimate derived from reference gene primer amplification. Sequenced by immunoSEQ multiplex PCR; TCRdb stores in-frame clones only, minus some. Clonal size and the V and J genes are those of that table, whereas D and trimming came from the DNA. The sample has 150,000 to 200,000 clones, 80% to 90% seen once; the top ten hold about 9.6%. CDR3 length: 15 amino acids. Germline assignment: CDR1 MDHEN and CDR2 SYDVKM. J gave up 7 bases and V 5 bases, and 7 bases lay outside the gene matches.

The rearrangement joins TRBV28 to TRBJ2-1; TRBD2 aligns across 11 bases. Material: peripheral blood. The TCR was taken from a man aged 50-60 years with active or convalescent COVID-19. CDR3 residues: CASSTIAGGVNEQFF. CDR3 DNA: TGTGCCAGCAGTACGATAGCGGGAGGGGTTAATGAGCAGTTCTTC.